This passage covers 9 T cell receptor beta chains from one sample sequenced in a study of cytomegalovirus exposure and HLA in healthy donors. Profiled with immunoSEQ multiplex PCR; TCRdb holds only in-frame clones, not every one. The table lists some 150,000 clones, around 84% of them singletons. Sequencing was done on a sample of PBMCs. The receptors were sampled from a human donor in good health.

The V gene is TRBV6-6, the J gene TRBJ1-1, with 8 nucleotides matching TRBD1. The CDR3 length is 16 residues. V shed 6 bases, J shed 5 bases, and the junction held 14 bases outside the gene matches. Germline CDR1 reads MNHNY; CDR2 reads SVGAGI (reference sequence). The CDR3 bases are TGTGCCAGCAGCCACCTACCGGCACAGGGGGAGACTGAAGCTTTCTTT. Residues: CASSHLPAQGETEAFF.

The chain recombines TRBV27 with TRBJ1-2; unclear D gene. Germline V gene lookup returns CDR1 MNHEY and CDR2 SMNVEV (reference sequence). The CDR3 runs 13 residues. V lost 5 bases to trimming and J lost 2 bases, with 9 bases between them. The DNA for the CDR3 is TGTGCCAGCAGTCCACTTACGAACTATGGCTACACCTTC. Translation: CASSPLTNYGYTF.

V and J are TRBV5-1 and TRBJ2-7, with a possible D match to TRBD1 (5 bases). V was cut by 3 bases and J by 2 bases, with 18 bases left in between. Germline V CDR1 and CDR2: SGHRS, YFSETQ. The CDR3 runs 16 residues. The CDR3 loop reads CASSSPPGRAAYEQYF. The CDR3 DNA reads TGCGCCAGCAGCTCTCCCCCCGGCAGGGCGGCCTACGAGCAGTACTTC. Complete variable domain (other parts from reference TRBV5-1 and TRBJ2-7): KAGVTQTPRYLIKTRGQQVTLSCSPISGHRSVSWYQQTPGQGLQFLFEYFSETQRNKGNFPGRFSGRQFSNSRSEMNVSTLELGDSALYLCASSSPPGRAAYEQYFGPGTRLTVT.

The chain joins TRBV29-1 to TRBJ2-5; D may be TRBD2 (5 bases). Trimming stripped 4 bases from V and 6 bases from J, with 12 bases between. This CDR3 has 12 residues. The V gene's germline CDR1 is SQVTM and CDR2 ANQGSEA. The CDR3 sequence is CSVVSGIQTQYF. The CDR3 nucleotides are TGCAGCGTTGTGTCGGGGATACAGACCCAGTACTTC.

Here the CDR3 reads CASSASRLEGYTF. The CDR3 bases are TGTGCCAGCAGTGCCTCCCGCTTGGAGGGCTACACCTTC. The genes are TRBV2 and TRBJ1-2; D gene uncertain. Germline V gene data show CDR1 as SNHLY and CDR2 as FYNNEI. Deletions cut 4 bases from V and 8 bases from J, with 14 bases between. The CDR3 sequence is 13 residues long.

This chain uses TRBV5-5 with TRBJ2-7; D is possibly TRBD2 (5 bases). V lost 2 bases to trimming and J lost 7 bases, with 16 bases between them. The CDR3 is 14 amino acids. CDR1 SGHKS and CDR2 YYEKEE come from the germline V gene (reference sequence). The CDR3 reads CASSLAYASGEQYF. CDR3 coding DNA: TGTGCCAGCAGCTTAGCTTATGCATCGGGGGAGCAGTACTTC.

This chain uses TRBV7-9 with TRBJ1-5; D not certain. The CDR3 runs 15 residues. CDR1 is SEHNR, CDR2 FQNEAQ, per germline (reference sequence). V dropped 5 bases and J dropped 4 bases, with 15 bases sitting between them. The CDR3 spells CASSRSGSLNQPQHF. In DNA, the CDR3 is TGTGCCAGCAGCCGGTCCGGGTCCCTAAATCAGCCCCAGCATTTT.

The rearrangement joins TRBV14 to TRBJ1-1, with 7 bases matching TRBD1. This CDR3 is built from 16 residues. The germline V gene has CDR1 SGHDN and CDR2 FVKESK. The V segment lost 1 base and the J segment 4 bases; nucleotides outside the gene matches: 9. CDR3: CASSQGTGTVPTEAFF. CDR3 coding DNA: TGTGCCAGCAGCCAAGGAACCGGGACAGTTCCCACTGAAGCTTTCTTT.

The chain is built from TRBV5-6 and TRBJ1-2, with 8 bases matching TRBD1. CDR3 length: 17 amino acids. J was trimmed by 0 bases and V by 4 bases; bases with no gene match: 11. Germline lookup yields CDR1 SGHDT and CDR2 YYEEEE. CDR3 in amino acids: CASSIRQGIRTNYGYTF. The CDR3 DNA reads TGTGCCAGCAGCATACGACAGGGGATCCGAACTAACTATGGCTACACCTTC.